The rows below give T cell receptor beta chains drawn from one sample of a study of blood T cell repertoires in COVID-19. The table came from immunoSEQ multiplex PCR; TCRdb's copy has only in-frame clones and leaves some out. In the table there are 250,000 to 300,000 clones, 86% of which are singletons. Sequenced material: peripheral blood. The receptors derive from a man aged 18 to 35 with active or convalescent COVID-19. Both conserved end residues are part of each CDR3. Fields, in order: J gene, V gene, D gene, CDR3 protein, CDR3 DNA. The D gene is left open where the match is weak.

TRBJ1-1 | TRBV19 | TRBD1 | CASTPTGTARLTTEAFF | TGTGCCAGTACCCCTACCGGGACAGCCCGTCTTACAACTGAAGCTTTCTTT
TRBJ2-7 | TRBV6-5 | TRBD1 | CASTGTGGILYEQYF | TGTGCCAGCACTGGGACAGGGGGCATTTTGTACGAGCAGTACTTC
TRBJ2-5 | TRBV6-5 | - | CASSISGKETQYF | TGTGCCAGCAGTATTAGCGGCAAAGAGACCCAGTACTTC
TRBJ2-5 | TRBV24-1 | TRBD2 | CATSDLAGGRETQYF | TGTGCCACCAGTGATTTAGCGGGAGGGCGGGAGACCCAGTACTTC
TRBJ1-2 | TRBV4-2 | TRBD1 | CASSPTATGTGWGGYTF | TGTGCCAGCAGCCCCACAGCAACCGGGACAGGATGGGGTGGCTACACCTTC
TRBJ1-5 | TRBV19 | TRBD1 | CASSFGQALRPQHF | TGTGCCAGTAGCTTCGGACAGGCGTTAAGGCCCCAGCATTTT
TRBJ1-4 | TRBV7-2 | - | CASSLSQANEKLFF | TGTGCCAGCAGCTTAAGCCAAGCTAATGAAAAACTGTTTTTT
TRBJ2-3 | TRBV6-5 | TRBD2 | CATIRDYRDPDTQYF | TGTGCCACGATACGGGACTACCGGGATCCAGATACGCAGTATTTT
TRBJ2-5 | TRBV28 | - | CASRGETQYF | TGTGCCAGCCGGGGGGAGACCCAGTACTTC
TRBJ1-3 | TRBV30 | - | CALELSGGNTIYF | TGTGCCTTGGAGTTGAGTGGTGGAAACACCATATATTTT
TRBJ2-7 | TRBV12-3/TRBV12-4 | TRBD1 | CASGTGQSYEQYF | TGTGCCAGCGGAACGGGACAGTCCTACGAGCAGTACTTC